This T cell receptor beta chain appears in the sequencing data of a study of blood T cell repertoires in COVID-19. The table came from immunoSEQ multiplex PCR; TCRdb's copy has only in-frame clones and leaves some out. The repertoire holds some 300,000 clones, with around 89% as singletons. This CDR3 spans 15 amino acids. CDR1 KGHSH and CDR2 LQKENI come from the germline V gene. Trimming took 6 bases from V and 0 from J; bases not matched to a gene: 4. This sequence originates from a woman aged 18-29 years with acute COVID-19. This rearrangement joins TRBV18 to TRBJ2-7, with 11 nucleotides matching TRBD2. Sample: PBMCs or T cells enriched from blood (not recorded which). DNA for the CDR3: TGTGCCAGCTCTCTTGGACTAGCGGGCTCCTACGAGCAGTACTTC. Amino acid sequence: CASSLGLAGSYEQYF. Using reference TRBV18 and TRBJ2-7 for the parts outside the CDR3, the full variable domain is NAGVMQNPRHLVRRRGQEARLRCSPMKGHSHVYWYRQLPEEGLKFMVYLQKENIIDESGMPKERFSAEFPKEGPSILRIQQVVRGDSAAYFCASSLGLAGSYEQYFGPGTRLTVT.